The source of this TCR beta chain is a study of tumor-infiltrating lymphocytes in primary liver carcinoma. The input was around 500 ng total RNA; TCR beta cDNA was made from it with a constant-region primer. ARM-PCR was slightly modified, and three nested multiplex PCR rounds with it gave rise to the TCR beta libraries. TRBV1-TRBV30 forward primers paired with a C-beta reverse primer were used in the first two PCR rounds, which ran approximately 11 cycles each. TCRdb used MiXCR to reprocess the multiplex PCR reads, holding one entry per CDR3 protein. This sample has approximately 320,000 distinct CDR3 sequences, with approximately 54% found just once. Worth noting for this clonotype: The conserved closing phenylalanine or tryptophan is absent in this CDR3, likely reflecting a read error. No DNA is shown, since the ends of the CDR3 on it are uncertain; the CDR3 is the one TCRdb lists.

The germline V gene encodes CDR1 SQVTM and CDR2 ANQGSEA. The CDR3 length equals 14 residues, ends included. The authors took blood RNA from unsorted whole blood and also extracted germline DNA. The sequence was collected from a woman in her 30s with primary liver carcinoma and hepatitis B virus infection. J is TRBJ2-5 and V is TRBV29-1; the table's D gene call, TRBD1, was not cross checked with the DNA. The sample was peripheral blood. This CDR3 is CSVGGTTGWETRYS.